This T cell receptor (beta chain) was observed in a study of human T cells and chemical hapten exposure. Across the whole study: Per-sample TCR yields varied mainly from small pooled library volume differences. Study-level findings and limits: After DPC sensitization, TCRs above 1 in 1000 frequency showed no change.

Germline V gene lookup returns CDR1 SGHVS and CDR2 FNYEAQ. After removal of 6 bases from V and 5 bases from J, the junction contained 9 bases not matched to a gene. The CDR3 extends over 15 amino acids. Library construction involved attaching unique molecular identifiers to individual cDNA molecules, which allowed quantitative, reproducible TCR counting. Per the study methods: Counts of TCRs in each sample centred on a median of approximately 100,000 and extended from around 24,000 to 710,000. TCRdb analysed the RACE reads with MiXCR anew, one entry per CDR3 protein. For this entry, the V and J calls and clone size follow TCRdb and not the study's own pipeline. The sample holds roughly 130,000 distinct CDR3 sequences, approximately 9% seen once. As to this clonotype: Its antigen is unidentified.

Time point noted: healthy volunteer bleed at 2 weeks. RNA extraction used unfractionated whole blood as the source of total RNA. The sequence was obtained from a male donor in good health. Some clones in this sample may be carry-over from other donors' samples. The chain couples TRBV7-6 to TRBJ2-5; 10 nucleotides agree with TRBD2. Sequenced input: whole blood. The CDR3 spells CASRDRLAGYETQYF. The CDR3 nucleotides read TGTGCCAGCAGGGATCGACTAGCGGGTTATGAGACCCAGTACTTC.